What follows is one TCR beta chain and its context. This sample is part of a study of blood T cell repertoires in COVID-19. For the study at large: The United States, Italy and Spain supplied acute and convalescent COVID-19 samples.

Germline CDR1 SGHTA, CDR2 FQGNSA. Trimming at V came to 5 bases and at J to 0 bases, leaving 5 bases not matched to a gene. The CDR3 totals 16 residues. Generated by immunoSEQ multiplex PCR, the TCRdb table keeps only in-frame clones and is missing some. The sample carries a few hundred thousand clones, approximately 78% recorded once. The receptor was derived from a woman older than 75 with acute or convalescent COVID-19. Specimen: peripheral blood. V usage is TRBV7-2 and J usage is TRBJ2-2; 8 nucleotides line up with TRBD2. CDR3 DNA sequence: TGTGCCAGCAGCCCCCCGCGGGGGGCGAACACCGGGGAGCTGTTTTTT. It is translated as CASSPPRGANTGELFF. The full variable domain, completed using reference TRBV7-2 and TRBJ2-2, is GAGVSQSPSNKVTEKGKDVELRCDPISGHTALYWYRQSLGQGLEFLIYFQGNSAPDKSGLPSDRFSAERTGGSVSTLTIQRTQQEDSAVYLCASSPPRGANTGELFFGEGSRLTVL.